Sequencing of this T cell receptor beta chain was carried out in a study of T cell responses to AZD1222 COVID-19 vaccine. The repertoire was sequenced with immunoSEQ multiplex PCR; TCRdb's copy has only in-frame clones and lacks some. In the table there are approximately 120,000 clones, more than 80% of which are singletons. Analyses pooled second doses at about 4 or about 12 weeks. Trimming removed 4 bases at V and 1 base at J, with 9 bases between. CDR1 is SGHDT, CDR2 YYEEEE, per germline. This CDR3 has 13 amino acids. Only one count was recorded for this clone. Its antigen is still unknown. The study's findings and limits: Most donors were white British and more were female, and clonal diversity was possibly underestimated. At baseline, just a handful of AZD1222 recipients tested seropositive.

Sequenced material: peripheral blood, taken 28 days after the second AZD1222 dose. The TCR comes from an adult who received the AZD1222 COVID-19 vaccine. The chain recombines TRBV5-6 with TRBJ2-7; TRBD1 might be the D (6 bases). The CDR3 spells CASSPTGSYEQYF. DNA for the CDR3: TGTGCCAGCAGCCCGACAGGATCCTACGAGCAGTACTTC.